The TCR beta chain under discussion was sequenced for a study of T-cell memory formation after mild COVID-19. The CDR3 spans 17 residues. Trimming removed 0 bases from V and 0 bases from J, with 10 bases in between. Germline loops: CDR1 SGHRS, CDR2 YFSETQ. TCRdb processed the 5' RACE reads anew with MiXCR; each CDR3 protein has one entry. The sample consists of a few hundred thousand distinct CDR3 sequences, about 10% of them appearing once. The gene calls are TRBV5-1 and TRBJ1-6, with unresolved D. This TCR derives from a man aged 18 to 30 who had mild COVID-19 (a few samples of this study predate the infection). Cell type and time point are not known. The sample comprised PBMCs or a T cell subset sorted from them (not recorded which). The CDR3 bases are TGCGCCAGCAGCTTGGTGGCGGAGAGCTCCTATAATTCACCCCTCCACTTT. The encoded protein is CASSLVAESSYNSPLHF.